One TCR beta chain is described in this entry. Its antigen remains unknown. CDR1 SQVTM and CDR2 ANQGSEA come from the germline V gene. The CDR3 contains 18 residues. V trimming: 5 bases; J trimming: 2 bases; junction bases outside the gene matches: 17. These data come from a study of cytomegalovirus exposure and HLA in healthy donors. Broader study findings: Reportedly, cytomegalovirus status was diagnosed with high sensitivity and specificity.

60 Vbeta and 13 Jbeta primers were used in PCR. Using immunoSEQ multiplex PCR, the repertoire was profiled, and TCRdb retains in-frame clones only, with some absent. The sample holds some 98,000 clones, roughly four fifths seen once. This sequence was found in a human donor in good health. The V call is TRBV29-1, the J call TRBJ2-1; 8 nucleotides match TRBD2. The source material was PBMCs. The DNA of the CDR3 is TGCAGCGTTCTGAGGGCGAGCGGGGGCTCATCCGCCTACAATGAGCAGTTCTTC. This codes for CSVLRASGGSSAYNEQFF.